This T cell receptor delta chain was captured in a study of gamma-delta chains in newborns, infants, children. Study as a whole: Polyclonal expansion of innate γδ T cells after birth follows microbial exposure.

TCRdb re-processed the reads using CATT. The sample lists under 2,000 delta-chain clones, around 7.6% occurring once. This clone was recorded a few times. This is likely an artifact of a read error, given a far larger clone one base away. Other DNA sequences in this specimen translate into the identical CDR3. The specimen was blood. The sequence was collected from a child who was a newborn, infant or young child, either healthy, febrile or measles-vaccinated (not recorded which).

The CDR3 sequence is CACDTGGYTDKLIF. The CDR3 DNA reads TGTGCCTGTGACACTGGGGGATACACTGATAAACTCATCTTT. The V gene is TRDV2, the J gene TRDJ1; 10 bases are shared with TRDD3. The CDR3 extends over 14 amino acids. Germline V gives CDR1 GEAIGNYY, CDR2 EKD.